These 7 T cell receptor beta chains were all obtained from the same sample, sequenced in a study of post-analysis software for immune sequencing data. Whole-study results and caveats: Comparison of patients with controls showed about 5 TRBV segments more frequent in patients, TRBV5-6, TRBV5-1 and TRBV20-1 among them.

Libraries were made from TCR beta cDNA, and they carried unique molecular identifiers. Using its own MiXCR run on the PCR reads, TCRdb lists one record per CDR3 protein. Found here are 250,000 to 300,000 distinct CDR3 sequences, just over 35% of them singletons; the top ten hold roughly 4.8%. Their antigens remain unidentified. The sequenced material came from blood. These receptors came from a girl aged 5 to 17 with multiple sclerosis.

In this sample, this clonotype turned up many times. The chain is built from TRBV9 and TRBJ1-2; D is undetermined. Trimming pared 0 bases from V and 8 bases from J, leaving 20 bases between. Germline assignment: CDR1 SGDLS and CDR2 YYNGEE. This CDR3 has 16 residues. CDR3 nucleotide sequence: TGTGCCAGCAGCGTAGCTCTAGGTGGAGGGCGCCTCGGCTACACCTTC. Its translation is CASSVALGGGRLGYTF.

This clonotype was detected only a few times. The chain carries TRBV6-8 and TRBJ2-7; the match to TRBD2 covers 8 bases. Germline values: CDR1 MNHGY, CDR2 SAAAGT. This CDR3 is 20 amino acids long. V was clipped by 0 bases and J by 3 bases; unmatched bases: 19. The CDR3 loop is CASSYSNGGRGRPKYYEQYF. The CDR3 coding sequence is TGTGCCAGCAGTTACTCGAATGGGGGGCGCGGGAGGCCGAAGTACTACGAGCAGTACTTC.

This CDR3 reads CASSFGSGTGYTF. For the CDR3, the DNA is TGTGCCAGCAGTTTTGGTTCCGGGACTGGCTACACCTTC. This rearrangement joins TRBV12-3 or TRBV12-4 to TRBJ1-2, with D tentatively TRBD1 (5 bases). V was cut by 3 bases and J by 7 bases, with 12 bases left in between. This CDR3 has 13 amino acids.

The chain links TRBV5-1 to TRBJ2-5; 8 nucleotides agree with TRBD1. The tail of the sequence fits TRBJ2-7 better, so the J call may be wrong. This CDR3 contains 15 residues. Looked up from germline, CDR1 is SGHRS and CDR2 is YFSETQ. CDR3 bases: TGCGCCAGCAGCTGGGGCAGGGGGCGGTTCCACGAGCAGTACTTC. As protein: CASSWGRGRFHEQYF.

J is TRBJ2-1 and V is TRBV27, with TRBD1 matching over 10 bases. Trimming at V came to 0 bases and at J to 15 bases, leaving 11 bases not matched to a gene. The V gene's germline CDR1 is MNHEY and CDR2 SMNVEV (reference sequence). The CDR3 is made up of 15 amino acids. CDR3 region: CASSLSETGGARRFF. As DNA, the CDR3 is TGTGCCAGCAGTTTATCGGAGACAGGGGGCGCAAGACGGTTCTTC.

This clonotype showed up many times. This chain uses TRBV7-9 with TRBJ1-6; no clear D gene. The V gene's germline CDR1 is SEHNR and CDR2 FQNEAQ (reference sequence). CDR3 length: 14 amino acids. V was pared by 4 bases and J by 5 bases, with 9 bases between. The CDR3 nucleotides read TGTGCCAGCAGCTCCGTCGCGGATAATTCACCCCTCCACTTT. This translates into CASSSVADNSPLHF. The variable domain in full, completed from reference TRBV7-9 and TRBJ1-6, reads DTGVSQNPRHKITKRGQNVTFRCDPISEHNRLYWYRQTLGQGPEFLTYFQNEAQLEKSRLLSDRFSAERPKGSFSTLEIQRTEQGDSAMYLCASSSVADNSPLHFGNGTRLTVT.

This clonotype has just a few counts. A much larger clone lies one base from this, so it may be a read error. CDR3 residues: CASSRDFYNEQYF. CDR3 bases: TGCGCCAGCAGCCGGGACTTTTACAATGAGCAGTACTTC. J is TRBJ2-5 and V is TRBV4-1; the D gene is possibly TRBD2 (6 bases). The CDR3 is 13 amino acids. From germline, CDR1 is MGHRA and CDR2 YSYEKL. Trimming pared 4 bases from V and 11 bases from J, leaving 17 bases between.